These 27 T cell receptor beta chains were all obtained from the same sample, sequenced in a study of T-cell reconstitution after alpha-beta-depleted transplantation in children (dated by TCRdb to about 2016). The library was produced with PCR. For sequencing, an Illumina HiSeq 2500 was employed. TCR libraries were prepared with molecular barcoding, using unique molecular identifiers to normalize TCRbeta repertoire quantification. TCRdb handled the public reads itself, with Q25 trimming in fastp and clone calling in MiXCR, and kept productive beta chains. When rows share a CDR3 protein, they turn into one entry using the most common DNA and genes. Within this sample are 200,000 to 300,000 distinct CDR3 sequences, with more than 10% of them counted one time only. The ten top clones hold over 2% of the sample. The input for sequencing was PBMCs from the stem cell graft donor, taken from the stem cell graft. These receptor sequences come from a human donor who donated a stem cell graft to a child with acute lymphoblastic leukemia.

The sample holds a few counts of this clonotype. This rearrangement joins TRBV7-9 to TRBJ2-7; 9 bases match TRBD2. Germline values: CDR1 SEHNR, CDR2 FQNEAQ (reference sequence). The CDR3 loop spans 16 amino acids. The ends lost 5 bases at V and 0 bases at J; junction bases unmatched: 8. The CDR3 region is CASSPRSGGPSYEQYF. The CDR3 DNA reads as TGTGCCAGCAGCCCGCGCAGCGGGGGGCCCTCCTACGAGCAGTACTTC.

This clonotype has a handful of counts. The chain recombines TRBV5-1 with TRBJ2-2; maybe TRBD2 (5 bases). The germline V and J ends were trimmed by 5 bases and 4 bases, with 9 bases remaining between them. The CDR3 covers 13 residues. Germline V gene data show CDR1 as SGHRS and CDR2 as YFSETQ. CDR3 protein: CASRASGTGELFF. The CDR3 nucleotides read TGCGCCAGCAGAGCGAGCGGCACCGGGGAGCTGTTTTTT.

This clonotype was picked up a small number of times. J is TRBJ1-1 and V is TRBV20-1, with TRBD1 matching 7 bases. The CDR3 has 12 residues. Germline loops: CDR1 DFQATT, CDR2 SNEGSKA (reference sequence). The CDR3 coding sequence is TGCAGGGCTCGTACAGGGGAAACTGAAGCTTTCTTT. Protein: CRARTGETEAFF.

This clonotype was recorded at least ten times. The V call is TRBV19, the J call TRBJ1-5, with no clear D. Looked up from germline, CDR1 is LNHDA and CDR2 is SQIVND (reference sequence). The V end lost 3 bases, the J end lost 1 base, and 13 bases lay between the germline ends. The length of the CDR3 is 16 residues. This CDR3 is CASSIEGRPSNQPQHF. The CDR3 DNA reads as TGTGCCAGTAGTATCGAAGGACGGCCGAGCAATCAGCCCCAGCATTTT.

For this clonotype: This could be a read error, since a much larger clone is one nucleotide away. CDR3 DNA sequence: TGCAGCGTTAAAGATGATCGGAGCTCCTACAATGAGCAGTTCTTC. This sequence encodes CSVKDDRSSYNEQFF. This chain links TRBV29-1 with TRBJ2-1; D ambiguous. Germline V gene data show CDR1 as SQVTM and CDR2 as ANQGSEA. This CDR3 contains 15 residues.

The CDR3 DNA reads as TGTGCCAGCTCCCGACAGGGGATATATTTT. It is translated as CASSRQGIYF. The chain links TRBV28 to TRBJ1-5; 8 bases agree with TRBD1. The DNA end favors TRBJ1-3, so the J call may be wrong. The CDR3 is 10 residues long. CDR1 and CDR2 from the germline V gene are MDHEN and SYDVKM.

There are many counts of this clonotype. The CDR3 DNA reads TGTGCCAGCAGCCAAGAGATAAGGAGGGTGGGACCCAACAATGAGCAGTTCTTC. Translation gives CASSQEIRRVGPNNEQFF. This chain links TRBV14 with TRBJ2-1, with D maybe TRBD2 (6 bases). From germline, CDR1 is SGHDN and CDR2 FVKESK. This CDR3 is 18 amino acids long. The V gene lost 0 bases and the J gene lost 5 bases, with 20 bases spanning the gap.

The chain employs TRBV7-2 and TRBJ2-7, with D possibly being TRBD2 (7 bases). The CDR3 totals 15 residues. In germline, CDR1 is SGHTA, CDR2 FQGNSA. The V end was cut by 5 bases, the J end by 5 bases, with 19 bases between. This CDR3 is CASSPGLSGGNEQYF. In nucleotides, the CDR3 is TGTGCCAGCAGCCCGGGACTCTCGGGGGGCAACGAGCAGTACTTC.

This clonotype was counted many times. The CDR3 loop is CASSLEGSFTYEQYF. The CDR3 nucleotides read TGCGCCAGCAGCTTGGAAGGATCGTTCACCTACGAGCAGTACTTC. The V call is TRBV5-1, the J call TRBJ2-7, with D unresolved. CDR1 and CDR2 (germline): SGHRS, YFSETQ. The CDR3 has 15 residues. V was pared by 0 bases and J by 2 bases, with 12 bases between.

This clonotype was observed many times. V and J are TRBV7-8 and TRBJ2-1, with D possibly being TRBD2 (6 bases). There are 15 residues in the CDR3. Trimming took off 7 bases at V and 4 bases at J, with 17 bases between the two ends. Germline V gene lookup returns CDR1 SGHVS and CDR2 FQNEAQ. The CDR3 DNA follows: TGTGCCAGCACCTCTGGAGGGACTTATTACAATGAGCAGTTCTTC. Protein sequence: CASTSGGTYYNEQFF.

This clonotype was seen at least ten times. The V gene is TRBV27, the J gene TRBJ1-2; D perhaps matches TRBD1 (6 bases). Germline V CDR1 and CDR2: MNHEY, SMNVEV (reference sequence). The length of the CDR3 is 17 residues. Between the trimmed V and J ends, which lost 5 bases and 3 bases, there was a span of 22 bases. CDR3 nucleotide sequence: TGTGCCAGCAGTGCATACTTCCTCAGGGGTAACGACTATGGCTACACCTTC. This gives the protein CASSAYFLRGNDYGYTF.

This chain links TRBV19 with TRBJ1-1; D possibly corresponds to TRBD1 (5 bases). Trimming cost V 6 bases and J 2 bases, with 16 bases left between them. Germline CDR1 LNHDA, CDR2 SQIVND (reference sequence). The CDR3 spans 15 residues. The CDR3, as DNA: TGTGCCAGTAGCGGACCCCAGGGAGGTAACACTGAAGCTTTCTTT. This codes for CASSGPQGGNTEAFF.

This clonotype was recorded at least ten times. This rearrangement joins TRBV10-1 to TRBJ2-7, with TRBD2 as a possible D gene (6 bases). Looked up from germline, CDR1 is WNHNN and CDR2 is SYGVQD (reference sequence). V lost 0 bases to trimming and J lost 2 bases, with 11 bases between them. The length of the CDR3 is 15 residues. CDR3 residues: CASSESLGGTYEQYF. CDR3 bases: TGCGCCAGCAGTGAGTCCCTTGGGGGGACCTACGAGCAGTACTTC.

This clonotype was counted many times. The CDR3 DNA follows: TGCAGCGTTGAGTTACGGAACCCCTACGAGCAGTACTTC. Encoded protein: CSVELRNPYEQYF. The chain joins TRBV29-1 to TRBJ2-7; no firm D call. V lost 3 bases, J lost 2 bases, and 11 bases lay in between. Germline V CDR1 and CDR2: SQVTM, ANQGSEA. The CDR3 has 13 residues.

This clonotype was recorded many times. This sequence joins TRBV7-9 and TRBJ2-3; possibly TRBD1 for D (6 bases). The V end was cut by 4 bases, the J end by 0 bases, with 14 bases between. This CDR3 is 16 amino acids long. Germline V gives CDR1 SEHNR, CDR2 FQNEAQ (reference sequence). The CDR3 is CASSSLSGASTDTQYF. The DNA for the CDR3 is TGTGCCAGCAGCTCCCTATCAGGGGCTAGCACAGATACGCAGTATTTT. The full variable domain, completed using reference TRBV7-9 and TRBJ2-3, is DTGVSQNPRHKITKRGQNVTFRCDPISEHNRLYWYRQTLGQGPEFLTYFQNEAQLEKSRLLSDRFSAERPKGSFSTLEIQRTEQGDSAMYLCASSSLSGASTDTQYFGPGTRLTVL.

J is TRBJ1-3 and V is TRBV6-1; tentatively, D is TRBD1 (5 bases). Per the germline V gene, CDR1 is MNHNS and CDR2 is SASEGT. The V end lost 6 bases, the J end lost 11 bases, and 23 bases lay between the germline ends. The CDR3 sequence is 15 residues long. The CDR3 region has the DNA TGTGCCAGCAGCGTACGGGCCAGGGCCGACCCGGCCATATATTTT. Its protein is CASSVRARADPAIYF.

This clonotype was detected many times. The chain combines TRBV5-1 with TRBJ2-5, with a weak D call TRBD2 (7 bases). The length of the CDR3 is 14 residues. The V end was cut by 0 bases, the J end by 4 bases, with 10 bases between. Germline-derived CDR1 and CDR2 are SGHRS and YFSETQ. Here the CDR3 DNA reads TGCGCCAGCAGCTTGGAAAGGGGGGGAGAGACCCAGTACTTC. Translating it yields CASSLERGGETQYF.

This clonotype occurred many times. The CDR3 nucleotides read TGCGCCAGCAGCTTGTACAGCACACGCTCCTATAATTCACCCCTCCACTTT. Translated, it gives CASSLYSTRSYNSPLHF. The gene calls are TRBV5-1 and TRBJ1-6, with D unresolved. The ends were cut back, 1 base at V and 0 bases at J, with 11 bases in the middle. Germline V gene sequence: CDR1 SGHRS, CDR2 YFSETQ. The length of the CDR3 is 17 residues.

This clonotype was observed at least ten times. The V gene is TRBV6-5, the J gene TRBJ2-5; the D gene could be TRBD1 or TRBD2 (6 bases each). The germline gives CDR1 MNHEY, CDR2 SVGAGI. The CDR3 is 18 residues long. V dropped 0 bases and J dropped 1 base, with 18 bases sitting between them. CDR3 loop: CASSYSGIRGHLQETQYF. CDR3 bases: TGTGCCAGCAGTTACTCAGGAATACGGGGGCACCTCCAAGAGACCCAGTACTTC.

The chain links TRBV20-1 to TRBJ1-4; tentatively, D is TRBD1 (6 bases). Germline V gene sequence: CDR1 DFQATT, CDR2 SNEGSKA (reference sequence). This CDR3 has 14 amino acids. Trimming left V 2 bases short and J 5 bases short, with 12 bases between. As DNA, the CDR3 is TGCAGTGCTAGATCCACAGGGCCCAATGAAAAACTGTTTTTT. Its translation: CSARSTGPNEKLFF.

There are many counts of this clonotype. The chain has TRBV30 and TRBJ2-1, with a tentative D call TRBD2 (5 bases). V was shortened by 5 bases and J by 5 bases, with 16 bases between the two germline ends. Germline V lookup: CDR1 GTSNPN, CDR2 SVGIG (reference sequence). CDR3 length: 14 amino acids. The CDR3 DNA is TGTGCCTGGGACCGTCGAGGGCGTAACAATGAGCAGTTCTTC. Its protein product is CAWDRRGRNNEQFF.

On this clonotype: A much larger clone lies one base from this, so it may be a read error. The chain couples TRBV20-1 to TRBJ1-5; possibly TRBD1 for D (6 bases). Germline V gene data show CDR1 as DFQATT and CDR2 as SNEGSKA (reference sequence). V lost 6 bases to trimming and J lost 4 bases, with 25 bases between them. The CDR3 has 17 amino acids. CDR3 sequence (DNA): TGCAGTGCATCCTTATCGTACAGGGCTTTGAGAAATCAGCCCCAGCATTTT. Amino acids: CSASLSYRALRNQPQHF.

This clonotype was observed many times. The CDR3, as DNA: TGCGCCAGGAATACAGGCTACGAGCAGTACTTC. This gives the protein CARNTGYEQYF. The V gene is TRBV4-3, the J gene TRBJ2-7, with TRBD1 as a possible D gene (5 bases). Trimming pared 9 bases from V and 3 bases from J, leaving 9 bases between. The CDR3 covers 11 residues. Germline loops: CDR1 LGHNA, CDR2 YSLEER.

This clonotype has a count of ten or more. V gene TRBV6-2 or TRBV6-3 combines with J gene TRBJ2-1, with D perhaps assigned TRBD1 or TRBD2 (5 bases each). Germline lookup yields CDR1 MNHEY and CDR2 SVGEGT. This CDR3 is 20 amino acids long. V was pared by 10 bases and J by 6 bases, with 37 bases between. The CDR3 sequence is CATTFERPPRGGDSGNEQFF. The CDR3 DNA is TGTGCCACCACCTTTGAGCGGCCTCCCCGTGGGGGTGATAGTGGCAATGAGCAGTTCTTC.

This clonotype turned up a few times. A read error is possible here, since a much larger clone lies one base away. CDR3 in DNA: TGCTGTGGTTGTGGGGCACACCAAATCCCGTACAATGAGCAGTTCTTC. This codes for CCGCGAHQIPYNEQFF. The chain joins TRBV20-1 to TRBJ2-1; D possibly corresponds to TRBD1 (5 bases). Per germline, CDR1 DFQATT and CDR2 SNEGSKA (reference sequence). The CDR3 has 16 amino acids.

J is TRBJ2-1 and V is TRBV5-1; 7 positions agree with TRBD2. Losses at the gene ends were 4 bases for V and 2 bases for J; bases not matched to a gene: 6. CDR1 is SGHRS and CDR2 is YFSETQ in the germline V gene. This CDR3 is 15 amino acids long. The CDR3 sequence is CASSKGGTTYNEQFF. CDR3 sequence (DNA): TGCGCCAGCAGCAAAGGCGGGACTACCTACAATGAGCAGTTCTTC.

This clonotype was observed at least ten times. The rearrangement uses TRBV5-4 and TRBJ2-3, with D unclear. This CDR3 region has 19 residues. V lost 0 bases to trimming and J lost 4 bases, with 24 bases between them. The germline CDR1 and CDR2 sequences are SGHNT and YYREEE (reference sequence). In DNA, the CDR3 is TGTGCCAGCAGCTTGGAAGCCCGAAGCCCGCCATCGTCATCAGATACGCAGTATTTT. It is translated as CASSLEARSPPSSSDTQYF.